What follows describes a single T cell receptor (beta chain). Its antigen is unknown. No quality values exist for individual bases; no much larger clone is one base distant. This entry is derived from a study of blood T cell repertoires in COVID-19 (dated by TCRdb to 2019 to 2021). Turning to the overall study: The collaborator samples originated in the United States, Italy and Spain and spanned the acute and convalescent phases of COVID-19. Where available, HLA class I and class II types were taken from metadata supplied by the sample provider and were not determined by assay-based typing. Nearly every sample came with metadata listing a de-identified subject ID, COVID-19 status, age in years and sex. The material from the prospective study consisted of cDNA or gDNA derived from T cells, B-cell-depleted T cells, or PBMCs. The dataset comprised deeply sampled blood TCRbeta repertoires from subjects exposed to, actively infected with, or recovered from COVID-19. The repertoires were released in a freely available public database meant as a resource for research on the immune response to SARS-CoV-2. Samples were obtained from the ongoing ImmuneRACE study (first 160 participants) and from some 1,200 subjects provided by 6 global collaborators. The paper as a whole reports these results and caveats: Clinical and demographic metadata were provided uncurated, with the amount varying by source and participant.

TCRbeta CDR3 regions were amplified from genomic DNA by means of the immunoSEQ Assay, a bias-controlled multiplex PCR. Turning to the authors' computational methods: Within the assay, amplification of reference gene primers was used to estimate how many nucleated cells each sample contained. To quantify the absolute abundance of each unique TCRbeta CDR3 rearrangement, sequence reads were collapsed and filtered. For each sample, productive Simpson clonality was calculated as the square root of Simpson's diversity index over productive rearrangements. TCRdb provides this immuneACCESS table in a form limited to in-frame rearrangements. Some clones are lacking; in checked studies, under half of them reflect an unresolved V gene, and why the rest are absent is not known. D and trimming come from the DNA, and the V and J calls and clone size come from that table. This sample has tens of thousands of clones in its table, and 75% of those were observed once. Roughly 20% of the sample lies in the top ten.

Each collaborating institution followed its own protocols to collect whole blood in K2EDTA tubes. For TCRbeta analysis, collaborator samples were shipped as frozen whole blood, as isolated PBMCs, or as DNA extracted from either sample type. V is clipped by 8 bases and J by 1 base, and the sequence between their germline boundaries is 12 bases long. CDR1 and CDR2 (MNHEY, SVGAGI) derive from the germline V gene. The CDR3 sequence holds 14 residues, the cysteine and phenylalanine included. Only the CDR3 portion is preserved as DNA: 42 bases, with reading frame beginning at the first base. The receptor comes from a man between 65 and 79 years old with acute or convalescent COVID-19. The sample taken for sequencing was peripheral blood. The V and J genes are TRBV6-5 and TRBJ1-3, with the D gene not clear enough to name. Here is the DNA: TGTGCCAGCTACTCTTCTCGGTCTGGAAACACCATATATTTT. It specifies CASYSSRSGNTIYF.